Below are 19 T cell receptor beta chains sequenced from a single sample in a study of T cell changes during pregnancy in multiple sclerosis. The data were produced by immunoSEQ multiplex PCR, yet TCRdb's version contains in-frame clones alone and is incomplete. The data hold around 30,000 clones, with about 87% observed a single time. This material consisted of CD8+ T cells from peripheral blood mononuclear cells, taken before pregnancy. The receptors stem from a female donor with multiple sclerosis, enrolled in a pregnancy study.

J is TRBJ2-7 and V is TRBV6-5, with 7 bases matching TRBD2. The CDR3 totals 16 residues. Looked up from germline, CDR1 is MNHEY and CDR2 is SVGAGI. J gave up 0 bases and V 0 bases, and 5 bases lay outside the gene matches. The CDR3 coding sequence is TGTGCCAGCAGTTACTCGCCTAGCGGAAGCTCCTACGAGCAGTACTTC. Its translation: CASSYSPSGSSYEQYF.

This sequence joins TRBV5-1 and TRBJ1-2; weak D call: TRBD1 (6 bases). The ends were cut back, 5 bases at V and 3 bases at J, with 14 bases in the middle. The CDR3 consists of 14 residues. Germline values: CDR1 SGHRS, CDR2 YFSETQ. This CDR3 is CASSPAGDDYGYTF. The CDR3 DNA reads TGCGCCAGCAGTCCGGCAGGGGACGACTATGGCTACACCTTC.

The CDR3 region has the DNA TGTGCCAGCAGTTACGGACAGGGTTTGACCGGGGAGCTGTTTTTT. Translated: CASSYGQGLTGELFF. The chain joins TRBV6-5 to TRBJ2-2, with 8 bases that match TRBD1. Unmatched junction bases numbered 4, after V lost 2 bases and J lost 5 bases. The germline gives CDR1 MNHEY, CDR2 SVGAGI. There are 15 residues in the CDR3.

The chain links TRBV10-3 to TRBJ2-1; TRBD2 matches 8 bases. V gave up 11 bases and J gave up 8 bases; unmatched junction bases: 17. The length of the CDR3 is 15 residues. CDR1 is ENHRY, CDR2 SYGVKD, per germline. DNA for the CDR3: TGTGCCTCCCAGGGCGGGACTAGGGCGGGGGATGAGCAGTTCTTC. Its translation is CASQGGTRAGDEQFF.

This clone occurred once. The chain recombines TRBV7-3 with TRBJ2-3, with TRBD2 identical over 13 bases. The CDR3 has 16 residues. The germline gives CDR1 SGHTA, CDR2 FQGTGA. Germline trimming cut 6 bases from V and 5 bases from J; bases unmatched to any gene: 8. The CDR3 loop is CASRLTSGGAEDTQYF. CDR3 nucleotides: TGTGCCAGCAGACTAACTAGCGGGGGGGCTGAAGATACGCAGTATTTT.

The CDR3 loop is CASSDSRGQGVNNEQFF. DNA of the CDR3: TGTGCCAGCAGCGATTCCCGCGGACAGGGGGTGAATAATGAGCAGTTCTTC. V gene TRBV27 combines with J gene TRBJ2-1, with TRBD1 matching over 10 bases. J lost 7 bases, V lost 6 bases, and 15 bases had no gene match. The germline V gene has CDR1 MNHEY and CDR2 SMNVEV (reference sequence). This CDR3 has 17 amino acids.

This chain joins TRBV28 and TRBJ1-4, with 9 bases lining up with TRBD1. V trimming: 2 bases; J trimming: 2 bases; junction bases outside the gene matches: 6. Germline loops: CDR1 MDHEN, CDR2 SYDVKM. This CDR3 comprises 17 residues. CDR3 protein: CASSLPTGGWTNEKLFF. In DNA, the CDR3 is TGTGCCAGCAGTTTACCGACAGGGGGGTGGACTAATGAAAAACTGTTTTTT.

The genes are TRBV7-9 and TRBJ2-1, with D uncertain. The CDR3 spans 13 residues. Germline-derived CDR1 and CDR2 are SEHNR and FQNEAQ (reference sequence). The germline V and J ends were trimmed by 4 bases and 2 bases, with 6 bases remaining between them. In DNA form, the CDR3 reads TGTGCCAGCAGCTCCCCCGCCTACAATGAGCAGTTCTTC. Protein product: CASSSPAYNEQFF.

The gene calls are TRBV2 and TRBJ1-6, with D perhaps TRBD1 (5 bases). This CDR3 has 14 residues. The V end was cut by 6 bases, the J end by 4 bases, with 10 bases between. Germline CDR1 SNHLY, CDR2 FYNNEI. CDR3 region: CASRHRPYNSPLHF. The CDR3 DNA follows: TGTGCCAGCAGACACAGGCCGTATAATTCACCCCTCCACTTT.

CDR3 amino acids: CAWNQLGTEAFF. In nucleotides, the CDR3 is TGTGCCTGGAATCAACTCGGCACTGAAGCTTTCTTT. The chain couples TRBV30 to TRBJ1-1; D is ambiguous. The CDR3 has 12 residues. V lost 4 bases, J lost 4 bases, and 10 bases lay in between. The germline gives CDR1 GTSNPN, CDR2 SVGIG (reference sequence).

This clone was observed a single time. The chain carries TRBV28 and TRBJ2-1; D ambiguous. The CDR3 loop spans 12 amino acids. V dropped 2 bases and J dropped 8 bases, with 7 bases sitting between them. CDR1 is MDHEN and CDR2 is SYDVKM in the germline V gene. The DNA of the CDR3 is TGTGCCAGCAGTTTAACCACATATGAGCAGTTCTTC. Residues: CASSLTTYEQFF.

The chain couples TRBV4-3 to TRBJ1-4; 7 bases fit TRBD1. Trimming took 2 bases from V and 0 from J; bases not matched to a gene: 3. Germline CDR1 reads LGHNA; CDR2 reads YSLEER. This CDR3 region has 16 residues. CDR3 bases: TGCGCCAGCAGCCAATTTCAGGGGGCAACTAATGAAAAACTGTTTTTT. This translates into CASSQFQGATNEKLFF.

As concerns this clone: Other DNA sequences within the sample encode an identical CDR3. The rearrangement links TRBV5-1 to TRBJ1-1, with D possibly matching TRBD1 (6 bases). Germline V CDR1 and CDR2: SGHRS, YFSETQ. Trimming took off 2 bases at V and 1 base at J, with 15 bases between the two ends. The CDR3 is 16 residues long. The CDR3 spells CASSLGWDIENTEAFF. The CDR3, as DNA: TGCGCCAGCAGCTTAGGTTGGGACATAGAGAACACTGAAGCTTTCTTT.

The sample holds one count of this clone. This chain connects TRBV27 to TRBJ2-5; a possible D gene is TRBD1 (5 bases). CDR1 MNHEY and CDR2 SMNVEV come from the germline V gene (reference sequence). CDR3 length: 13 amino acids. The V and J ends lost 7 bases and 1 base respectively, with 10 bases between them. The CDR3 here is CASKTAGQETQYF. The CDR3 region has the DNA TGTGCCAGCAAGACAGCCGGCCAAGAGACCCAGTACTTC.

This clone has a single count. The CDR3 DNA sequence: TGTGCCAGCAGTGATCCGACAGGGCCGAACTATGGCTACACCTTC. Protein: CASSDPTGPNYGYTF. The gene calls are TRBV2 and TRBJ1-2; TRBD1 matches at 7 bases. The V and J ends lost 3 bases and 2 bases, in that order; junction bases with no gene match: 6. In germline, CDR1 is SNHLY, CDR2 FYNNEI. The CDR3 runs 15 residues.

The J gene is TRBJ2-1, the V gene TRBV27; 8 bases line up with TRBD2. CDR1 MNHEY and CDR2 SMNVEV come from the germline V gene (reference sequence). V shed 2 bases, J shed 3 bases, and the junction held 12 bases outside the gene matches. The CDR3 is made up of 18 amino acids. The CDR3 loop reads CASSLIRPAGTSYNEQFF. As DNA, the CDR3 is TGTGCCAGCAGTTTAATACGTCCGGCGGGGACTAGCTACAATGAGCAGTTCTTC.

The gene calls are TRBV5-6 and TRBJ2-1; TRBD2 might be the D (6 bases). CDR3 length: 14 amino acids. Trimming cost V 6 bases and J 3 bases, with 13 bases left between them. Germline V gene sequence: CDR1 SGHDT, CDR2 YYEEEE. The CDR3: CASNQGGVYNEQFF. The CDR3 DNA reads TGTGCCAGCAACCAGGGCGGGGTCTACAATGAGCAGTTCTTC.

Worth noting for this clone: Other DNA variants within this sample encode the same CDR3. CDR3 in DNA: TGTGCCAGCAGCTTAACGGCTTACAATGAGCAGTTCTTC. Its translation is CASSLTAYNEQFF. This chain links TRBV7-3 with TRBJ2-1; D gene unclear. CDR1 is SGHTA, CDR2 FQGTGA, per germline. The germline V and J ends were trimmed by 0 bases and 4 bases, with 4 bases remaining between them. This CDR3 contains 13 residues.

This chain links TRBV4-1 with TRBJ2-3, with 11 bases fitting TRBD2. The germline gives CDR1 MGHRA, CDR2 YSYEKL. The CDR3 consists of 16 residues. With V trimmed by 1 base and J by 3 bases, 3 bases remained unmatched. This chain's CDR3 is CASSQVAGGPTDTQYF. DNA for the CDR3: TGCGCCAGCAGCCAAGTAGCGGGGGGGCCTACAGATACGCAGTATTTT.